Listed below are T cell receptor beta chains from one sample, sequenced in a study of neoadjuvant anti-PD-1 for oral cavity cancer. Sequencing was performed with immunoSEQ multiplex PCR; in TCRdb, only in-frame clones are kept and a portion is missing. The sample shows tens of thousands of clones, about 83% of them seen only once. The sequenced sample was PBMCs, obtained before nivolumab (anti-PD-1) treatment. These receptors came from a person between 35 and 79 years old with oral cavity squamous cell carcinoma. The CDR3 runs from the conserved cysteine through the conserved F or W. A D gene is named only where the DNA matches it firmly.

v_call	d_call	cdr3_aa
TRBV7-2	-	CASSSPSGKETQYF
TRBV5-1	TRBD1	CASRWSGQGNEKLFF
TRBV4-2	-	CASSQVGSEETQYF
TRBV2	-	CASSGTEPNQPQHF
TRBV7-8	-	CASSPRTSRHGGYGYTF
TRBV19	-	CASSFLRGRAVETQYF
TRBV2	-	CASSDGVNEAYEQYF
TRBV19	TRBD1	CASSRTGANGNTIYF
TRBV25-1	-	CASTERGYGYTF
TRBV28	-	CASTVFGLRKSNTEAFF
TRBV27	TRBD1	CASSLFFDRATEAFF
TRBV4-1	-	CASSQGSGMNTEAFF
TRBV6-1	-	CASSEGTQYGYTF
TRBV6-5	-	CASSYGGYNEQFF
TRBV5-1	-	CASSFDRARTDTQYF
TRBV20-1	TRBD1	CSGQGYYEQYF
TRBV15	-	CATSRDLEHGYTF
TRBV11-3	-	CASSGAGDNTGELFF
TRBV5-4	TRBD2	CASTRAGAKDEQYF
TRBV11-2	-	CASSLRTAQETQYF
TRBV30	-	CAWSSLGGSQPQHF
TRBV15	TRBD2	CATSETSGRTDTQYF
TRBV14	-	CANDGGLNSGANVLTF
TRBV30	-	CAWTLLANVLTF
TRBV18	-	CASSPGSSSYNEQFF
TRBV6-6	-	CASKVAPMRRETQYF
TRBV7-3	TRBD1	CASSPNGQGGTEAFF
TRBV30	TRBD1	CAWTGTGKGNTIYF
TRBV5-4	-	CAFKREDTGELFF
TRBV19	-	CASSNGYTF
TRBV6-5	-	CASSYKGSNYGYTF
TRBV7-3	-	CASSTQENTEAFF
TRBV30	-	CASSQGNTEAFF
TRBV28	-	CASSSPLRDKPYKNYGYTF
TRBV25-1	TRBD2	CASSEGGRAGNIQYF
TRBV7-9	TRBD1	CASSRQGDTQYF
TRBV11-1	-	CASSSLGPIYNEQFF
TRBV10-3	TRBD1	CAIKEDRGQETQYF
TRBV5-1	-	CASSPHPMDGELFF
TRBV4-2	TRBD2	CASSPKAGGRETQYF
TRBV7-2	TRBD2	CASSLHPPGLAGGRDTQYF
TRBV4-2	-	CASSQEGPYNSPLHF
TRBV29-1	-	CSVQGAYEQYF
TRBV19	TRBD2	CASSIGSSGSYNEQFF
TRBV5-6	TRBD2	CASSVRTSGRVDTQYF
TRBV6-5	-	CASRVYRDSNQPQHF
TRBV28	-	CASEGQSSYNEQFF
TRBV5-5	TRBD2	CASSLRTSADTQYF
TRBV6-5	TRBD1	CASSYQGTGPYNEQFF